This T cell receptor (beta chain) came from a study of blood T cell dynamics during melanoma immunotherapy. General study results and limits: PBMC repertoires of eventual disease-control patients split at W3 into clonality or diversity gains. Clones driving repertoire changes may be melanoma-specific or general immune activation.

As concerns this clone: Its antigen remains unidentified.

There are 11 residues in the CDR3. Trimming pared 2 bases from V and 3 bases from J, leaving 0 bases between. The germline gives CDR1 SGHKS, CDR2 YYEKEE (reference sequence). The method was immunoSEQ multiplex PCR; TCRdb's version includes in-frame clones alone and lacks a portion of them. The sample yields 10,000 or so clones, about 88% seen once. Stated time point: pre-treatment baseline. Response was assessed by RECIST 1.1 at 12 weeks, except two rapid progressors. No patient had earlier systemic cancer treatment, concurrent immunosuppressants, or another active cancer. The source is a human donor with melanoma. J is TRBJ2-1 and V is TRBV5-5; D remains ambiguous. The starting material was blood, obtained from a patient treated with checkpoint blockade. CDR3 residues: CASSFYNEQFF. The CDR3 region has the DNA TGTGCCAGCAGCTTCTACAATGAGCAGTTCTTC.